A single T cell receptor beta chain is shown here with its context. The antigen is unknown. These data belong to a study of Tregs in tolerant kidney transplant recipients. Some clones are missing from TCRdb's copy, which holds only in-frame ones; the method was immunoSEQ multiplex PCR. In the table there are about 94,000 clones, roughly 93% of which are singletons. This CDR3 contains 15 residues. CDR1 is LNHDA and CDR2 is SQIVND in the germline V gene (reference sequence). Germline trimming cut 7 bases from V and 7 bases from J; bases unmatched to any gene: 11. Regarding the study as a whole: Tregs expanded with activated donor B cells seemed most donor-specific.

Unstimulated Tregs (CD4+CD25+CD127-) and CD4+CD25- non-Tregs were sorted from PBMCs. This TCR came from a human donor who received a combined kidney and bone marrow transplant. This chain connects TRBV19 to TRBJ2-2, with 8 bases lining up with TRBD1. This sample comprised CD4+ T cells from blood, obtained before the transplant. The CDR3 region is CASIRNGQGGGELFF. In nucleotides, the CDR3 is TGTGCCAGTATTCGAAATGGACAGGGAGGCGGGGAGCTGTTTTTT. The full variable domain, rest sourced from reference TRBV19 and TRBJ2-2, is DGGITQSPKYLFRKEGQNVTLSCEQNLNHDAMYWYRQDPGQGLRLIYYSQIVNDFQKGDIAEGYSVSREKKESFPLTVTSAQKNPTAFYLCASIRNGQGGGELFFGEGSRLTVL.